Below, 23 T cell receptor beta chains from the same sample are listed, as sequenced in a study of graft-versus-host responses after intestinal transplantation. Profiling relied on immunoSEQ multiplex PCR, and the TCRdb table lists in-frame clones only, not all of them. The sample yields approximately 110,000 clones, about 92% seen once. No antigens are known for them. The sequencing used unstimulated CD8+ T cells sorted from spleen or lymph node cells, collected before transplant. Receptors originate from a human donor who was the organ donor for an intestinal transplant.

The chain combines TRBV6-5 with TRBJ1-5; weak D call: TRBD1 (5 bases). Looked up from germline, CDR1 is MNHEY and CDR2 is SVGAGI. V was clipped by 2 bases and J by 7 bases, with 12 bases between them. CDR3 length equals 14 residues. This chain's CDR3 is CASSYVGGRQPQHF. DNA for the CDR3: TGTGCCAGCAGTTACGTCGGGGGACGGCAGCCCCAGCATTTT.

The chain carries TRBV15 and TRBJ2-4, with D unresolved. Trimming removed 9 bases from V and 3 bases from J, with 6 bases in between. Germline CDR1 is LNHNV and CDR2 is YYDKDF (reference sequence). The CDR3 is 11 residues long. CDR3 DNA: TGTGCCACTGTGGACAAAAACATTCAGTACTTC. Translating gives CATVDKNIQYF.

The CDR3 region is CASSLGAMGTNEQFF. The CDR3 coding sequence is TGTGCCAGCAGCTTAGGGGCTATGGGGACCAATGAGCAGTTCTTC. The rearrangement links TRBV7-7 to TRBJ2-1; perhaps D is TRBD1 or TRBD2 (5 bases each). Trimming removed 1 base at V and 6 bases at J, with 13 bases between. The CDR3 sequence is 15 residues long. CDR1 is SSHAT and CDR2 is FNYEAQ in the germline V gene (reference sequence).

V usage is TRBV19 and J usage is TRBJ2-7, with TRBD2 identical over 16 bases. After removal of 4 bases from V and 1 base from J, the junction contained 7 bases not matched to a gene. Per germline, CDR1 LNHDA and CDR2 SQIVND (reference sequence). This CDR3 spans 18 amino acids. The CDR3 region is CASSTTGLAGGRSYEQYF. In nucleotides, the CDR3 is TGTGCCAGTAGTACGACGGGACTAGCGGGAGGGAGGTCCTACGAGCAGTACTTC.

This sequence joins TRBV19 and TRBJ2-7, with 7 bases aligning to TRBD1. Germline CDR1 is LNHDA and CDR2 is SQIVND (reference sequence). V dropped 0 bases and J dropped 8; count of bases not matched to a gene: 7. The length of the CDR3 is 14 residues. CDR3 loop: CASSIERPGGKQYF. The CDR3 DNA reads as TGTGCCAGTAGTATAGAGCGGCCAGGGGGTAAGCAGTACTTC.

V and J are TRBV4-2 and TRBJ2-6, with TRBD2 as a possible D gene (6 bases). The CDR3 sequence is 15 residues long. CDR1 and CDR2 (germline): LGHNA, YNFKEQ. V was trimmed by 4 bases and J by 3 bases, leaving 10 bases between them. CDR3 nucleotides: TGTGCCAGCAGCCCGCACGGGGGTGGGGCCAACGTCCTGACTTTC. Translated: CASSPHGGGANVLTF.

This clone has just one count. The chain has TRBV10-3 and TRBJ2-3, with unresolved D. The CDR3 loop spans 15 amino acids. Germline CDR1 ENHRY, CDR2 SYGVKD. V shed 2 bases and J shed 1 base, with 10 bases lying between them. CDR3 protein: CAISETSRGTDTQYF. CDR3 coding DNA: TGTGCCATCAGTGAGACTTCCCGGGGCACAGATACGCAGTATTTT.

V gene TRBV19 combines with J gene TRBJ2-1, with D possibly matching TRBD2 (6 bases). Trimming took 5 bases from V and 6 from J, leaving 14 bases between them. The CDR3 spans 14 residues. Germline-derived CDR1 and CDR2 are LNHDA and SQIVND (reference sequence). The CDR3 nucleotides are TGTGCCAGTAGTTGGTCGGGAGTCCGCAATGAGCAGTTCTTC. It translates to CASSWSGVRNEQFF.

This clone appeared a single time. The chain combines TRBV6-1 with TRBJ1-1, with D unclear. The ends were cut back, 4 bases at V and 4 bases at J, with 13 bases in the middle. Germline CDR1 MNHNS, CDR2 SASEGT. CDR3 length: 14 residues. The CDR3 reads CASSVPRGTTEAFF. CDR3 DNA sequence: TGTGCCAGCAGTGTACCCAGAGGTACCACTGAAGCTTTCTTT.

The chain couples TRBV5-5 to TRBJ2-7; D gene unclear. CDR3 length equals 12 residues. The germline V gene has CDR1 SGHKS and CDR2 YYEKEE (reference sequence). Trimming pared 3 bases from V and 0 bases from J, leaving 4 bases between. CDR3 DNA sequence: TGTGCCAGCAGCTGGAACTCCTACGAGCAGTACTTC. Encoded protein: CASSWNSYEQYF. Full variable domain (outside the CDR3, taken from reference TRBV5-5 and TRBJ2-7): DAGVTQSPTHLIKTRGQQVTLRCSPISGHKSVSWYQQVLGQGPQFIFQYYEKEERGRGNFPDRFSARQFPNYSSELNVNALLLGDSALYLCASSWNSYEQYFGPGTRLTVT.

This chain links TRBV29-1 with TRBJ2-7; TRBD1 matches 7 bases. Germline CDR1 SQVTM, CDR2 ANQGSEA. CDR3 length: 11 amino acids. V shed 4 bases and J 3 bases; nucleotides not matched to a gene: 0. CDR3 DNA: TGCAGCGTTGCAGGGGGCTACGAGCAGTACTTC. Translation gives CSVAGGYEQYF.

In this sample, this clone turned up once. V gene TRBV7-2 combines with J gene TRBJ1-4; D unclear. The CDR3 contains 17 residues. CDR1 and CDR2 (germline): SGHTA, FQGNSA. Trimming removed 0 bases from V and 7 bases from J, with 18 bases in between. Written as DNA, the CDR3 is TGTGCCAGCAGCTTAGCTTCGCTCACCACGCGGGGTGAAAAACTGTTTTTT. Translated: CASSLASLTTRGEKLFF.

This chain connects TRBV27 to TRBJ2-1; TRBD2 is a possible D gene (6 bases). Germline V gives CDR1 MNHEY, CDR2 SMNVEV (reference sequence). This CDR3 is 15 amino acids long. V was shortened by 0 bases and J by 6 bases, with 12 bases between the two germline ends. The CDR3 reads CASSLSAGRGNEQFF. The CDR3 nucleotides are TGTGCCAGCAGTTTATCGGCGGGAAGAGGCAATGAGCAGTTCTTC.

This CDR3 reads CASSQDRANPSGYTF. Written as DNA, the CDR3 is TGCGCCAGCAGCCAAGATCGGGCAAACCCCTCAGGCTACACCTTC. The chain has TRBV4-3 and TRBJ1-2; D remains ambiguous. Between the trimmed V and J ends, which lost 0 bases and 8 bases, there was a span of 16 bases. This CDR3 comprises 15 residues. Germline loops: CDR1 LGHNA, CDR2 YSLEER.

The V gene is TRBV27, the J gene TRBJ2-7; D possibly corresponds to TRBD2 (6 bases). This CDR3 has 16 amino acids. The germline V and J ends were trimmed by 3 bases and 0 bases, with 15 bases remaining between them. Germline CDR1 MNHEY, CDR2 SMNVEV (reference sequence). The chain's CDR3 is CASSLGGPRFSYEQYF. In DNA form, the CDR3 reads TGTGCCAGCAGTTTGGGGGGACCCCGCTTCTCCTACGAGCAGTACTTC.

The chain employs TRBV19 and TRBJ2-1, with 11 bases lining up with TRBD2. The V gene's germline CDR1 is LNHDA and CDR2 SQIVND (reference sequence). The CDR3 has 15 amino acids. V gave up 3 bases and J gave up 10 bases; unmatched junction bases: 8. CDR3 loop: CASSIETSGTREQFF. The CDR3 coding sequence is TGTGCCAGTAGTATTGAGACTAGCGGGACTCGGGAGCAGTTCTTC.

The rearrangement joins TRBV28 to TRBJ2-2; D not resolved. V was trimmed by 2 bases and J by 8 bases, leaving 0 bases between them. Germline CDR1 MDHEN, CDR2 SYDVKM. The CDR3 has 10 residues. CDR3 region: CASSLGELFF. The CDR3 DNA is TGTGCCAGCAGTTTAGGGGAGCTGTTTTTT.

CDR3 nucleotides: TGTGCCAGCAGGACAGACAGGGTCCTGGGAGCTTTCTTT. Encoded protein: CASRTDRVLGAFF. V gene TRBV6-5 combines with J gene TRBJ1-1, with 7 bases lining up with TRBD1. Germline trimming cut 6 bases from V and 10 bases from J; bases unmatched to any gene: 11. The CDR3 is made up of 13 amino acids. The germline V gene encodes CDR1 MNHEY and CDR2 SVGAGI.

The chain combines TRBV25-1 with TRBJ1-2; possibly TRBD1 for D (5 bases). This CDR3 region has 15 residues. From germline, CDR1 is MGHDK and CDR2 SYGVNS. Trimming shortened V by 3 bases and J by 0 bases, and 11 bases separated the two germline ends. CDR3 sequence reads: CASSEWEGSNYGYTF. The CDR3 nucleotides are TGTGCCAGCAGTGAGTGGGAGGGGTCTAACTATGGCTACACCTTC.

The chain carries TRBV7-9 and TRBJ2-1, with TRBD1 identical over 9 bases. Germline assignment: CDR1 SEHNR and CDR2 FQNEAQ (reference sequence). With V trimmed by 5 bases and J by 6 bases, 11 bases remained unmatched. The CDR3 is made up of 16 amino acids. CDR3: CASSPIRDRDFNEQFF. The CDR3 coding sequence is TGTGCCAGCAGCCCCATCCGGGACAGGGACTTCAATGAGCAGTTCTTC.

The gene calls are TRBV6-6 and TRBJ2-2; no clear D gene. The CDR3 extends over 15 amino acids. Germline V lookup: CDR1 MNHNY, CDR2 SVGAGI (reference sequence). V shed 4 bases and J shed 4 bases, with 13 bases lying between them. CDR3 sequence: CASSFTQTATGELFF. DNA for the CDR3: TGTGCCAGCAGTTTCACACAGACTGCCACCGGGGAGCTGTTTTTT.

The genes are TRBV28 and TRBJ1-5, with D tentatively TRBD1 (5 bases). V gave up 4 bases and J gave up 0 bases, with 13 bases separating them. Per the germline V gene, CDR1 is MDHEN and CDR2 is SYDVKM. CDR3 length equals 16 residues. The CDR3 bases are TGTGCCAGCAGTTCAGAGGGGTCATATAGCAATCAGCCCCAGCATTTT. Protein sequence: CASSSEGSYSNQPQHF.

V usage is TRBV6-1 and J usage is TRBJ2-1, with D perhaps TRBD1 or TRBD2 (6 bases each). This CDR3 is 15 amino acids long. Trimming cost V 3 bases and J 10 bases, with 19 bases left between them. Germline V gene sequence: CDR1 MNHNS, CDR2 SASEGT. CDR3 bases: TGTGCCAGCAGTGATCGAGGGCCGGAGGGGGAAGAGCAGTTCTTC. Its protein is CASSDRGPEGEEQFF.